Below are 17 T cell receptor beta chains sequenced from a single sample in a study of lymphopenia after photon versus proton radiotherapy. This table comes from immunoSEQ multiplex PCR, and its TCRdb copy is limited to in-frame clones, with some not included. The table lists approximately 7,700 clones, around nine tenths of them singletons, with over 3% in the top ten. This material consisted of peripheral blood, taken from a patient treated with photon-based radiotherapy. The receptors were gathered from a woman in her 70s with pancreatic cancer.

The count of this clone is one. The chain combines TRBV7-9 with TRBJ2-1; 8 bases match TRBD1. The CDR3 sequence is 15 residues long. The V gene's germline CDR1 is SEHNR and CDR2 FQNEAQ (reference sequence). With 4 bases clipped from V and 3 bases from J, the junction kept 5 bases outside the gene matches. The DNA for the CDR3 is TGTGCCAGCAGCTCAATAACAGGGGGCTACAATGAGCAGTTCTTC. Amino acids: CASSSITGGYNEQFF.

The V call is TRBV19, the J call TRBJ2-2; 12 nucleotides agree with TRBD1. CDR3 length: 16 residues. The V segment lost 7 bases and the J segment 5 bases; nucleotides outside the gene matches: 8. Per the germline V gene, CDR1 is LNHDA and CDR2 is SQIVND (reference sequence). This CDR3 reads CASIGPGQGATGELFF. The DNA for the CDR3 is TGTGCCAGTATCGGACCGGGACAGGGGGCGACCGGGGAGCTGTTTTTT.

The V gene is TRBV5-1, the J gene TRBJ1-2; tentatively, D is TRBD1 (6 bases). V lost 0 bases, J lost 7 bases, and 10 bases lay in between. The CDR3 consists of 13 residues. Germline CDR1 is SGHRS and CDR2 is YFSETQ. The CDR3 here is CASSLEGRGGYTF. CDR3 DNA sequence: TGCGCCAGCAGCTTGGAGGGCAGGGGTGGCTACACCTTC.

The chain carries TRBV6-4 and TRBJ2-1; no clear D. The CDR3 spans 15 residues. The germline V gene has CDR1 MRHNA and CDR2 SNTAGT. V was shortened by 3 bases and J by 2 bases, with 11 bases between the two germline ends. The CDR3: CASSESAGPYNEQFF. DNA for the CDR3: TGTGCCAGCAGTGAGTCTGCTGGGCCCTACAATGAGCAGTTCTTC.

The chain links TRBV9 to TRBJ2-2; weak D call: TRBD2 (6 bases). Germline V gene sequence: CDR1 SGDLS, CDR2 YYNGEE. This CDR3 is built from 17 residues. V was trimmed by 2 bases and J by 0 bases, leaving 14 bases between them. CDR3 region: CASSVGLTSPNTGELFF. CDR3 DNA sequence: TGTGCCAGCAGCGTCGGACTGACTAGTCCGAACACCGGGGAGCTGTTTTTT.

V is TRBV2 and J is TRBJ2-1; D is ambiguous. In germline, CDR1 is SNHLY, CDR2 FYNNEI. CDR3 length equals 13 residues. Trimming stripped 3 bases from V and 6 bases from J, with 9 bases between. DNA of the CDR3: TGTGCCAGCAGTGACCCGCCGGGCAATGAGCAGTTCTTC. This codes for CASSDPPGNEQFF.

This clone was counted a few times. This chain joins TRBV4-3 and TRBJ2-7; a weak D match, TRBD1 (6 bases). Trimming removed 4 bases at V and 4 bases at J, with 17 bases between. Germline V gene sequence: CDR1 LGHNA, CDR2 YSLEER. The CDR3 has 15 amino acids. The CDR3 is CASSPWDNSEYEQYF. CDR3 sequence (DNA): TGCGCCAGCAGCCCGTGGGACAACAGCGAGTACGAGCAGTACTTC.

The genes are TRBV7-9 and TRBJ2-2; D unclear. Germline V CDR1 and CDR2: SEHNR, FQNEAQ (reference sequence). V gave up 5 bases and J gave up 10 bases, with 20 bases separating them. The CDR3 is 15 amino acids. DNA of the CDR3: TGTGCCAGCAGCCCACCCGGGTCTCCGAAGGAGGAGCTGTTTTTT. This codes for CASSPPGSPKEELFF.

The chain carries TRBV4-1 and TRBJ2-1; D might be TRBD2 (6 bases). The CDR3 runs 16 residues. Germline assignment: CDR1 MGHRA and CDR2 YSYEKL. Deletions cut 4 bases from V and 2 bases from J, with 15 bases between. The CDR3 region has the DNA TGCGCCAGCAGCCTAAAAGCGGGCGCAACCTACAATGAGCAGTTCTTC. It is translated as CASSLKAGATYNEQFF.

This clone was observed a single time. Here the CDR3 DNA reads TGTGCCAGTAAAGGACAGAAGAATAGCAATCAGCCCCAGCATTTT. It codes for CASKGQKNSNQPQHF. The rearrangement uses TRBV19 and TRBJ1-5; perhaps TRBD1 as D (6 bases). The CDR3 is made up of 15 amino acids. From germline, CDR1 is LNHDA and CDR2 SQIVND (reference sequence). V shed 7 bases and J shed 0 bases, with 13 bases lying between them. Full variable domain (missing parts from reference TRBV19 and TRBJ1-5): DGGITQSPKYLFRKEGQNVTLSCEQNLNHDAMYWYRQDPGQGLRLIYYSQIVNDFQKGDIAEGYSVSREKKESFPLTVTSAQKNPTAFYLCASKGQKNSNQPQHFGDGTRLSIL.

The rearrangement uses TRBV5-1 and TRBJ2-2; D is possibly TRBD1 (6 bases). Germline V gene data show CDR1 as SGHRS and CDR2 as YFSETQ. V gave up 4 bases and J gave up 1 base, with 14 bases separating them. The CDR3 has 16 amino acids. Here the CDR3 reads CASSVSLGGNTGELFF. CDR3 sequence (DNA): TGCGCCAGCAGCGTATCCCTAGGGGGGAACACCGGGGAGCTGTTTTTT.

CDR3 nucleotide sequence: TGTGCCAGCTCACCAGTCTCTGGTGGGGGGAGTCACGGCTACACCTTC. Its protein is CASSPVSGGGSHGYTF. The chain has TRBV18 and TRBJ1-2; a weak D match, TRBD1 (5 bases). This CDR3 comprises 16 residues. The germline CDR1 and CDR2 sequences are KGHSH and LQKENI. V gave up 2 bases and J gave up 8 bases, with 21 bases separating them. The whole variable domain, remainder taken from reference TRBV18 and TRBJ1-2, is NAGVMQNPRHLVRRRGQEARLRCSPMKGHSHVYWYRQLPEEGLKFMVYLQKENIIDESGMPKERFSAEFPKEGPSILRIQQVVRGDSAAYFCASSPVSGGGSHGYTFGSGTRLTVV.

The chain links TRBV12-5 to TRBJ2-2; 11 bases are a match to TRBD2. Germline values: CDR1 LGHNT, CDR2 FRNRAP. The V and J ends lost 3 bases and 2 bases, in that order; junction bases with no gene match: 8. The CDR3 consists of 18 residues. The CDR3: CASGFSLLAGDNTGELFF. CDR3 coding DNA: TGTGCTAGTGGTTTCTCTTTACTAGCGGGAGATAACACCGGGGAGCTGTTTTTT.

Only one count was recorded for this clone. The chain joins TRBV13 to TRBJ2-7; 12 bases agree with TRBD2. CDR3 length: 15 amino acids. The trim removed 3 bases at V and 9 bases at J, leaving 9 bases unmatched. The germline gives CDR1 PRHDT, CDR2 FYEKMQ (reference sequence). Here the CDR3 DNA reads TGTGCCAGCAGCTTGCTAGCGGGAGGGCCCGAACGGCAGTACTTC. Protein product: CASSLLAGGPERQYF. Combining the CDR3 with reference TRBV13 and TRBJ2-7 gives the whole variable domain AAGVIQSPRHLIKEKRETATLKCYPIPRHDTVYWYQQGPGQDPQFLISFYEKMQSDKGSIPDRFSAQQFSDYHSELNMSSLELGDSALYFCASSLLAGGPERQYFGPGTRLTVT.

CDR3 in DNA: TGTGCCAGCAGCCAGACGGACTTCTACGAGCAGTACTTC. It is translated as CASSQTDFYEQYF. The V gene is TRBV6-1, the J gene TRBJ2-7, with D possibly matching TRBD2 (5 bases). Germline values: CDR1 MNHNS, CDR2 SASEGT. CDR3 length: 13 residues. V lost 6 bases and J 3 bases, leaving 12 bases between the germline ends.

DNA for the CDR3: TGTGCCAGCAGTTGGACAATTTTGGAGAGCTCCTACAATGAGCAGTTCTTC. Amino acid sequence: CASSWTILESSYNEQFF. J is TRBJ2-1 and V is TRBV28; D is perhaps TRBD1 (5 bases). V shed 4 bases and J shed 0 bases, with 16 bases lying between them. CDR3 length: 17 amino acids. Germline lookup yields CDR1 MDHEN and CDR2 SYDVKM.

V and J are TRBV7-9 and TRBJ2-3; D is unclear. Trimming removed 2 bases from V and 2 bases from J, with 20 bases in between. Germline V gene data show CDR1 as SEHNR and CDR2 as FQNEAQ (reference sequence). This CDR3 has 18 amino acids. In DNA, the CDR3 is TGTGCCAGCAGCTTACCGATAGACGGCCAGCTTTACACAGATACGCAGTATTTT. This sequence encodes CASSLPIDGQLYTDTQYF.